This passage covers 22 T cell receptor beta chains from one sample sequenced in a study of PD-1 blockade in classical Hodgkin lymphoma. Time point in this sample: cycle 4 day 1 (C4D1), after 6 weeks of nivolumab. Each patient relapsed following autologous stem cell transplantation, and prior brentuximab vedotin exposure differed. Here immunoSEQ multiplex PCR was the method, and the copy in TCRdb shows in-frame clones only, minus some. The sample lists 31,000 or so clones; approximately 85% were seen once. The input for sequencing was peripheral blood mononuclear cells (PBMCs), taken before the fourth cycle of nivolumab. The receptors were sampled from a human donor with classical Hodgkin lymphoma.

This rearrangement joins TRBV28 to TRBJ1-1; TRBD1 aligns across 7 bases. The CDR3 is 14 amino acids. The germline CDR1 and CDR2 sequences are MDHEN and SYDVKM. J lost 1 base, V lost 8 bases, and 7 bases had no gene match. The CDR3 loop reads CASRTGQQNTEAFF. The CDR3 nucleotides read TGTGCCAGCCGAACGGGACAGCAGAACACTGAAGCTTTCTTT.

This chain uses TRBV6-6 with TRBJ1-3; no firm D call. This CDR3 has 14 amino acids. The germline gives CDR1 MNHNY, CDR2 SVGAGI (reference sequence). V was cut by 2 bases and J by 0 bases, with 5 bases left in between. The CDR3 reads CASSYRSSGNTIYF. The CDR3 DNA reads TGTGCCAGCAGTTACAGGAGCTCTGGAAACACCATATATTTT.

The V call is TRBV6-5, the J call TRBJ2-3; either TRBD1 or TRBD2 may fit D (5 bases each). V lost 4 bases and J lost 1, with 9 bases in between. Germline CDR1 and CDR2: MNHEY and SVGAGI. This CDR3 comprises 14 residues. The CDR3 loop reads CASSFGARTDTQYF. CDR3 DNA: TGTGCCAGCAGTTTCGGGGCCCGCACAGATACGCAGTATTTT.

The chain recombines TRBV27 with TRBJ2-1; D may be TRBD2 (6 bases). The CDR3 has 14 amino acids. CDR1 is MNHEY, CDR2 SMNVEV, per germline (reference sequence). The V end was cut by 6 bases, the J end by 8 bases, with 17 bases between. Here the CDR3 DNA reads TGTGCCAGCAGGAAACTCGGGAGATTGGATGAGCAGTTCTTC. Translating it yields CASRKLGRLDEQFF.

This clone was found a few times. V is TRBV7-2 and J is TRBJ2-7; D unclear. The CDR3 covers 16 residues. The germline V and J ends were trimmed by 1 base and 0 bases, with 13 bases remaining between them. Per the germline V gene, CDR1 is SGHTA and CDR2 is FQGNSA. This chain's CDR3 is CASSLELRRNSYEQYF. The CDR3 coding sequence is TGTGCCAGCAGCTTAGAGCTAAGACGAAACTCCTACGAGCAGTACTTC.

This rearrangement joins TRBV7-3 to TRBJ2-3; the D is unclear. The CDR3 totals 13 residues. V was trimmed by 1 base and J by 4 bases, leaving 6 bases between them. Germline V gene data show CDR1 as SGHTA and CDR2 as FQGTGA. The CDR3 loop is CASSLIAADTQYF. The CDR3 bases are TGTGCCAGCAGCTTAATCGCCGCAGATACGCAGTATTTT. The entire variable domain, with the rest obtained from reference TRBV7-3 and TRBJ2-3, is as follows: GAGVSQTPSNKVTEKGKYVELRCDPISGHTALYWYRQSLGQGPEFLIYFQGTGAADDSGLPNDRFFAVRPEGSVSTLKIQRTERGDSAVYLCASSLIAADTQYFGPGTRLTVL.

This clone was recorded a few times. The chain recombines TRBV19 with TRBJ1-1; no firm D call. Trimming left V 10 bases short and J 1 base short, with 10 bases between. The CDR3 covers 12 residues. Germline values: CDR1 LNHDA, CDR2 SQIVND (reference sequence). The CDR3 DNA is TGTGCCACCAGGTGGGGGAACACTGAAGCTTTCTTT. Residues: CATRWGNTEAFF.

The chain recombines TRBV2 with TRBJ1-5, with TRBD1 identical over 7 bases. This CDR3 comprises 13 residues. Germline V gives CDR1 SNHLY, CDR2 FYNNEI. V shed 6 bases and J 5 bases; nucleotides not matched to a gene: 4. The CDR3 nucleotides read TGTGCCAGCAGACAGGGGATCGATCAGCCCCAGCATTTT. It yields the protein CASRQGIDQPQHF.

The V and J genes are TRBV19 and TRBJ2-1; D is perhaps TRBD1 (5 bases). Germline lookup yields CDR1 LNHDA and CDR2 SQIVND (reference sequence). The ends were cut back, 3 bases at V and 2 bases at J, with 11 bases in the middle. The CDR3 loop spans 15 amino acids. The CDR3 nucleotides read TGTGCCAGTAGTATTGGGCAGGGCCCCTACAATGAGCAGTTCTTC. It encodes CASSIGQGPYNEQFF.

Judged by abundance, this clone is medium-sized (0.01 to 0.1%). V and J are TRBV4-2 and TRBJ1-2; D uncertain. This CDR3 has 13 amino acids. Per germline, CDR1 LGHNA and CDR2 YNFKEQ. V was pared by 1 base and J by 8 bases, with 11 bases between. The CDR3 DNA is TGTGCCAGCAGCCAAGTTTTAAGAGGCGGCTACACCTTC. Translation: CASSQVLRGGYTF.

This chain joins TRBV7-2 and TRBJ1-5, with D perhaps TRBD1 (5 bases). The CDR3 contains 16 residues. V was clipped by 2 bases and J by 0 bases, with 11 bases between them. Germline V gives CDR1 SGHTA, CDR2 FQGNSA. The CDR3, as DNA: TGTGCCAGCAGCTTATCCGGGACCGATAGCAATCAGCCCCAGCATTTT. Residues: CASSLSGTDSNQPQHF.

The chain links TRBV19 to TRBJ1-2; the D is unclear. The V and J ends lost 10 bases and 0 bases respectively, with 15 bases between them. This CDR3 has 14 amino acids. Germline V CDR1 and CDR2: LNHDA, SQIVND (reference sequence). CDR3 sequence (DNA): TGTGCCACCCGACTACGCCATTCTAACTATGGCTACACCTTC. Amino acids: CATRLRHSNYGYTF.

This clone was seen a single time. This sequence joins TRBV7-9 and TRBJ2-1; 10 bases line up with TRBD2. J lost 11 bases, V lost 2 bases, and 9 bases had no gene match. This CDR3 has 15 amino acids. CDR1 is SEHNR, CDR2 FQNEAQ, per germline (reference sequence). CDR3 amino acids: CASSLLAGGGGKQFF. CDR3 in DNA: TGTGCCAGCAGCTTATTAGCGGGGGGTGGAGGTAAGCAGTTCTTC.

V and J are TRBV18 and TRBJ2-5; perhaps TRBD1 as D (5 bases). Trimming removed 3 bases at V and 6 bases at J, with 11 bases between. Germline V lookup: CDR1 KGHSH, CDR2 LQKENI. The CDR3 is made up of 13 amino acids. DNA of the CDR3: TGTGCCAGCTCACCCCAGGGCGGAAAGACCCAGTACTTC. This codes for CASSPQGGKTQYF.

There are a few counts of this clone. The chain uses TRBV7-2 and TRBJ1-5; possibly TRBD1 for D (6 bases). Germline V gene data show CDR1 as SGHTA and CDR2 as FQGNSA. The CDR3 length is 14 residues. V was clipped by 1 base and J by 2 bases, with 6 bases between them. The CDR3 region is CASSLGQGNQPQHF. The DNA for the CDR3 is TGTGCCAGCAGCTTAGGACAGGGCAATCAGCCCCAGCATTTT.

This rearrangement joins TRBV27 to TRBJ1-4; TRBD1 aligns across 8 bases. V was clipped by 4 bases and J by 5 bases; unmatched bases: 6. The CDR3 runs 15 residues. Germline V CDR1 and CDR2: MNHEY, SMNVEV (reference sequence). The CDR3 nucleotides are TGTGCCAGCAGTTCATGGACAGGGCAAAATGAAAAACTGTTTTTT. This encodes CASSSWTGQNEKLFF.

The gene calls are TRBV2 and TRBJ2-7; TRBD2 is a possible D gene (5 bases). The CDR3 contains 12 residues. The V end was cut by 7 bases, the J end by 3 bases, with 10 bases between. Germline V lookup: CDR1 SNHLY, CDR2 FYNNEI. CDR3 protein: CASTTGYYEQYF. Here the CDR3 DNA reads TGTGCCAGCACCACGGGGTACTACGAGCAGTACTTC.

The chain combines TRBV28 with TRBJ1-2, with D unresolved. Germline lookup yields CDR1 MDHEN and CDR2 SYDVKM. This CDR3 spans 12 amino acids. The V end lost 6 bases, the J end lost 2 bases, and 7 bases lay between the germline ends. The CDR3 nucleotides are TGTGCCAGCAGACCTAGAAACTATGGCTACACCTTC. This translates into CASRPRNYGYTF.

This clone showed up just once. The V gene is TRBV10-3, the J gene TRBJ1-1; 9 bases agree with TRBD1. V shed 4 bases and J 5 bases; nucleotides not matched to a gene: 5. Per germline, CDR1 ENHRY and CDR2 SYGVKD. The CDR3 length is 14 residues. The CDR3 here is CAISGTGGRTEAFF. The CDR3, as DNA: TGTGCCATCAGTGGAACAGGGGGCAGGACTGAAGCTTTCTTT.

The V gene is TRBV6-1, the J gene TRBJ2-5; no definite D call. The germline V gene encodes CDR1 MNHNS and CDR2 SASEGT. The CDR3 has 13 amino acids. Trimming removed 1 base from V and 0 bases from J, with 3 bases in between. As DNA, the CDR3 is TGTGCCAGCAGTGAAGAGTACCAAGAGACCCAGTACTTC. Encoded protein: CASSEEYQETQYF.

J is TRBJ1-2 and V is TRBV14; no reliable D call. The V gene's germline CDR1 is SGHDN and CDR2 FVKESK. The germline V and J ends were trimmed by 1 base and 7 bases, with 10 bases remaining between them. CDR3 length: 13 residues. The CDR3 loop reads CASSQVPRGGYTF. The DNA for the CDR3 is TGTGCCAGCAGCCAAGTTCCGAGAGGTGGCTACACCTTC.

This sequence joins TRBV28 and TRBJ2-1, with 8 nucleotides matching TRBD2. Germline-derived CDR1 and CDR2 are MDHEN and SYDVKM. Germline trimming cut 5 bases from V and 2 bases from J; bases unmatched to any gene: 8. The CDR3 contains 16 residues. The CDR3 DNA sequence: TGTGCCAGCAGTCCACTTAGCGGGAAGGCCTACAATGAGCAGTTCTTC. Protein sequence: CASSPLSGKAYNEQFF. Based on the CDR3 plus reference TRBV28 and TRBJ2-1, the full variable domain is DVKVTQSSRYLVKRTGEKVFLECVQDMDHENMFWYRQDPGLGLRLIYFSYDVKMKEKGDIPEGYSVSREKKERFSLILESASTNQTSMYLCASSPLSGKAYNEQFFGPGTRLTVL.